This T cell receptor (beta chain) was documented in a study of T cells in Graves' hyperthyroidism and ophthalmopathy. Study findings and constraints: Before onset, ophthalmopathy was predicted by the model a median about six months earlier.

This clonotype occurred many times. Its antigen remains unidentified. What was amplified from RNA transcripts were TCR beta CDR3 regions. The primer set for the first-round RT-PCR of the TCR CDR3 was HTBI. TCRdb passed the multiplex PCR reads through MiXCR, listing each CDR3 protein once. The table records hundreds of thousands of distinct CDR3 sequences, around 14% of them present only once. The V and J ends lost 4 bases and 0 bases, in that order; junction bases with no gene match: 3. Germline V gene sequence: CDR1 SEHNR, CDR2 FQNEAQ (reference sequence). The CDR3 totals 15 residues. It was uncontrolled infection, other autoimmune disease, pregnancy or lactation that excluded patients.

The material sequenced was blood. The origin of this receptor is a woman between 18 and 29 years old with Graves' hyperthyroidism. This chain connects TRBV7-9 to TRBJ2-5; 9 bases are a match to TRBD1. CDR3 in amino acids: CASSSRQGDQETQYF. CDR3 nucleotide sequence: TGTGCCAGCAGCTCTAGACAGGGGGACCAAGAGACCCAGTACTTC.